Listed below are T cell receptor beta chains from one sample, sequenced in a study of post-analysis software for immune sequencing data. TCRdb passed the PCR reads through MiXCR, listing each CDR3 protein once. The data contain around 500,000 distinct CDR3 sequences, less than 40% of them singletons. The material sequenced was blood. Every receptor here comes from a girl between 2 and 17 years old with multiple sclerosis. The CDR3 runs from the conserved cysteine through the conserved F or W. A D gene is named only where the DNA matches it firmly. Expanded clones get a size class; other rows say once, few or many, or leave the size out.

few	TRBJ1-1	TRBV25-1	.	TGTGCCAGCAGCGATCTTAGAGGCTTGGACACTGAAGCTTTCTTT	CASSDLRGLDTEAFF
.	TRBJ1-2	TRBV29-1	TRBD1	TGCAGCGTCAATACCGGGACAGGGGGCCATGGCTACACCTTC	CSVNTGTGGHGYTF
once	TRBJ2-1	TRBV7-9	TRBD2	TGTGCCAGCAGTCTAGCGGTAGGTCCAAAATGGAATGAGCAGTTCTTC	CASSLAVGPKWNEQFF
few	TRBJ1-4	TRBV11-2	.	TGTGCCAGCAGCTTAGATCTGGAGGGAAAACTGTTTTTT	CASSLDLEGKLFF
few	TRBJ2-3	TRBV11-2	TRBD2	TGTGCCAGCAGCTTCGGGACTAGTCCAGATACGCAGTATTTT	CASSFGTSPDTQYF
few	TRBJ1-1	TRBV7-2	.	TGTGCCAGCAGCCCCCCCGGACTTTACCGCACTGAAGCTTTCTTT	CASSPPGLYRTEAFF
.	TRBJ2-6	TRBV7-8	.	TGTGCCAGCAGCTTAAGTTCCCGGGCCAACGTCCTGACTTTC	CASSLSSRANVLTF
.	TRBJ1-2	TRBV11-2	.	TGTGCCAGCAGCGTGTCAGGTTACACTAACTATGGCTACACCTTC	CASSVSGYTNYGYTF
.	TRBJ2-4	TRBV20-1	.	TGCAGTGCTAGAGAATTGCCAGATCTAGCCAAAAACATTCAGTACTTC	CSARELPDLAKNIQYF
few	TRBJ1-1	TRBV29-1	.	TGCAGCGTTGGGAACCACGGGGGCACTGAAGCTTTCTTT	CSVGNHGGTEAFF
few	TRBJ2-5	TRBV4-1	.	TGCGCCAGCAGCCATATAGGGTTTCAGGAGACCCAGTACTTC	CASSHIGFQETQYF
.	TRBJ1-2	TRBV20-1	.	TGCAGTGCTAGAGATCGAGGTGTCGGGGACGGTGGCTACACCTTC	CSARDRGVGDGGYTF
.	TRBJ1-5	TRBV20-1	TRBD1	TGCAGTGCTGGTACAGGGGGTTCATGGCAGCCCCAGCATTTT	CSAGTGGSWQPQHF